The 7 T cell receptor beta chains given below trace back to one sample, sequenced in a study of OX40 agonist ivuxolimab in advanced cancers. The table came from immunoSEQ multiplex PCR; TCRdb's copy has only in-frame clones and leaves some out. The sample shows about 26,000 clones, about nine tenths of them seen only once. The source material was CD4+ or CD8+ T cells sorted from blood, sampled in a trial of the OX40 agonist ivuxolimab. These receptor sequences come from an adult with an advanced solid tumor such as melanoma, head and neck, liver or kidney cancer.

The chain recombines TRBV4-3 with TRBJ1-2; D is unresolved. The CDR3 is made up of 15 amino acids. Trimming cost V 0 bases and J 8 bases, with 16 bases left between them. Germline values: CDR1 LGHNA, CDR2 YSLEER. The chain's CDR3 is CASSQEPSAGYGYTF. The CDR3 bases are TGCGCCAGCAGCCAAGAACCCTCAGCGGGGTACGGCTACACCTTC.

This clone was observed a single time. The chain recombines TRBV7-9 with TRBJ2-2; D not certain. The CDR3 consists of 14 residues. The V gene lost 4 bases and the J gene lost 5 bases, with 11 bases spanning the gap. Germline V CDR1 and CDR2: SEHNR, FQNEAQ (reference sequence). This CDR3 reads CASSSPLRTGELFF. CDR3 bases: TGTGCCAGCAGCTCCCCTCTTCGAACCGGGGAGCTGTTTTTT.

The chain recombines TRBV9 with TRBJ1-2; D is perhaps TRBD1 (5 bases). Germline V gives CDR1 SGDLS, CDR2 YYNGEE. The CDR3 contains 15 residues. The germline V and J ends were trimmed by 3 bases and 7 bases, with 19 bases remaining between them. CDR3 sequence (DNA): TGTGCCAGCAGCGCGCTGGGCGGGGGGGTCGTTGGCTACACCTTC. This gives the protein CASSALGGGVVGYTF.

The chain links TRBV25-1 to TRBJ2-3; 8 nucleotides align to TRBD2. The CDR3 runs 16 residues. With V trimmed by 0 bases and J by 2 bases, 4 bases remained unmatched. Germline V gene sequence: CDR1 MGHDK, CDR2 SYGVNS. CDR3 bases: TGTGCCAGCAGTGAATACGCTAGCGGGTACACAGATACGCAGTATTTT. Translated: CASSEYASGYTDTQYF.

This chain connects TRBV13 to TRBJ2-7; D gene unclear. The CDR3 sequence is 14 residues long. V lost 5 bases to trimming and J lost 2 bases, with 13 bases between them. Germline V gene data show CDR1 as PRHDT and CDR2 as FYEKMQ (reference sequence). DNA of the CDR3: TGTGCCAGCAGCCCAACTGGGGATGCCTACGAGCAGTACTTC. Its protein product is CASSPTGDAYEQYF. Together with reference TRBV13 and TRBJ2-7, the CDR3 gives the full variable domain: AAGVIQSPRHLIKEKRETATLKCYPIPRHDTVYWYQQGPGQDPQFLISFYEKMQSDKGSIPDRFSAQQFSDYHSELNMSSLELGDSALYFCASSPTGDAYEQYFGPGTRLTVT.

The chain has TRBV18 and TRBJ2-7; D gene uncertain. Germline V gene sequence: CDR1 KGHSH, CDR2 LQKENI. The CDR3 is 14 amino acids. Trimming took off 3 bases at V and 0 bases at J, with 9 bases between the two ends. The CDR3 loop reads CASSPDHTSYEQYF. CDR3 DNA sequence: TGTGCCAGCTCACCTGATCATACCTCCTACGAGCAGTACTTC.

This clone occurred once. The rearrangement joins TRBV5-1 to TRBJ1-2; 7 bases agree with TRBD1. Germline V gene data show CDR1 as SGHRS and CDR2 as YFSETQ. Trimming at V came to 7 bases and at J to 6 bases, leaving 6 bases not matched to a gene. This CDR3 is built from 12 residues. The chain's CDR3 is CASDRVYDGYTF. CDR3 nucleotides: TGCGCCAGCGACAGGGTCTACGATGGCTACACCTTC.